This T cell receptor beta chain was identified during a study of a mutant IDH1 vaccine in newly diagnosed glioma (dated by TCRdb to 2020 to 2023). About the study as a whole: Eight vaccinations were administered to patients in weeks 1, 3, 5, 7, 11, 15, 19 and 23, corresponding to visits V03 through V10. Vaccination was initiated 4-6 weeks after radiotherapy alone, or concurrently with temozolomide cycles in the chemotherapy-containing groups. Of the approximately 32 treated patients, approximately 62% were male and around 40% were female, and the mean age was roughly 38 years. Before enrollment, patients had received standard therapy of radiotherapy alone, temozolomide alone, or radiochemotherapy with temozolomide; most received the combination. Peripheral blood samples were drawn at six visits, namely V03 (baseline), V05, V07, V10, V12 and V13. Longitudinal TCRB deep sequencing was done for 20 to 25 treated patients, wherever samples were available for exploratory analyses.

This specimen's time point label, interpreted: week 23, last vaccination. A 20-mer mutant IDH1 peptide at 300 micrograms in Montanide made up each vaccine dose, which was injected subcutaneously together with topical imiquimod. Newly diagnosed WHO grade 3 or 4 IDH1-mutant astrocytomas showing loss of nuclear ATRX were present in the donors. The samples were drawn from NOA16, a multicentre, single-arm, open-label phase I trial in Germany that tested a mutant IDH1 peptide vaccine in humans for the first time. Genomic DNA for TCRB sequencing was isolated from EDTA blood with the DNeasy Blood and Tissue Kit. The CDR3 has 13 amino acids, counting the end cysteine and phenylalanine. Left in the record is the CDR3 DNA by itself, 39 bases read in frame from the first base. The CDR1 and CDR2 encoded by the germline V gene (reference sequence) are MNHEY and SMNVEV. The germline ends are 7 bases apart after V is trimmed by 2 bases and J by 2 bases.

What the study reported, not specific to this receptor: Selection of PBMC samples for TCRB deep sequencing was based on availability. Immune responses induced by the vaccine were seen in roughly 92% of patients across multiple MHC alleles. Changes in the top peripheral T cell clonotypes picked up by TCRB sequencing did not appear to be linked to pseudoprogression. The authors stated that sample limitations prevented analyses of patient blood samples from being reproduced.

Libraries came from the immunoSEQ multiplex PCR assay. Following the manufacturer's protocol, the hsTCRB Kit was used to amplify rearranged TCR beta chain sequences. TCRB libraries were sequenced on an Illumina MiSeq. The study's own analysis went as follows. Demultiplexing, trimming and gene mapping were performed with the kit vendor's proprietary platform. TCRdb re-hosts the immuneACCESS table, in-frame sequences only. Its copies lack some clones; in the studies checked, an unresolved V gene accounts for under half of them, and the cause for the rest is not known. V and J calls and clone size are those listed in that table; D and trimming were worked out from the DNA. Within this sample are roughly 60,000 clones, with approximately 85% of them counted one time only. The leading ten clones occupy roughly 4% of the sample. About this clone: Its antigen has not been determined. The input lacks base qualities; no much larger clone sits a single base away.

The specimen was PBMCs, collected from a glioma patient whose treatment included an IDH1 peptide vaccine. Here the chain combines TRBV27 and TRBJ2-7, and TRBD1 may be the D gene, going by 6 matching bases. The receptor was derived from a young man with glioma. The nucleotide sequence is TGTGCCAGCAGTTTAAGACAGGCCTACGAGCAGTACTTC. Translated, this gives CASSLRQAYEQYF.